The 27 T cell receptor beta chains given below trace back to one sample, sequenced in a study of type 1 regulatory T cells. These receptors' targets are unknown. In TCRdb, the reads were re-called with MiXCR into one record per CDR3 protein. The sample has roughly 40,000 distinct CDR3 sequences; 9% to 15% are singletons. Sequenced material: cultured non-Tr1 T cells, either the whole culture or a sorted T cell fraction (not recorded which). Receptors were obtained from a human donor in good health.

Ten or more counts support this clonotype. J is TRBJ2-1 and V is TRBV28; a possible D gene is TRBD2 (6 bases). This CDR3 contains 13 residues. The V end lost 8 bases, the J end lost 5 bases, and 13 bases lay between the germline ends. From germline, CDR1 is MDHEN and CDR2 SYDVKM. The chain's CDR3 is CASYRTTNNEQFF. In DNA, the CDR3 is TGTGCCAGCTACCGGACTACTAACAATGAGCAGTTCTTC.

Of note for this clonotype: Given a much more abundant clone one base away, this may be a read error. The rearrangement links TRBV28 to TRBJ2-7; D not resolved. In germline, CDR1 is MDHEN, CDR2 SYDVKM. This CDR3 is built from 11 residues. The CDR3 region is CTSSFGYEQYF. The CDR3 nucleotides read TGTACCAGCTCTTTCGGCTACGAGCAGTACTTC.

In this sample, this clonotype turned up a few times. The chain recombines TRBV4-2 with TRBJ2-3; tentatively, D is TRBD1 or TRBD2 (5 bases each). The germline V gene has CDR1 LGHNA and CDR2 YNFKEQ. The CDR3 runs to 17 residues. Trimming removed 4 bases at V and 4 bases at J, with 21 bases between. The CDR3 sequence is CASSLGPQGGSADTQYF. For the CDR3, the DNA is TGTGCCAGCAGCCTCGGGCCCCAGGGTGGGAGTGCAGATACGCAGTATTTT.

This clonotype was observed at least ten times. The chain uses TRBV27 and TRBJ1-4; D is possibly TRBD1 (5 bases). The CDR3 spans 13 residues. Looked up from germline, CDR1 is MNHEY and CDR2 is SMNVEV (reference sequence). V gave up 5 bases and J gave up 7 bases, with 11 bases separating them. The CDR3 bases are TGTGCCAGCAGTAGGGCAGGGTTTGAAAAACTGTTTTTT. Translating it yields CASSRAGFEKLFF.

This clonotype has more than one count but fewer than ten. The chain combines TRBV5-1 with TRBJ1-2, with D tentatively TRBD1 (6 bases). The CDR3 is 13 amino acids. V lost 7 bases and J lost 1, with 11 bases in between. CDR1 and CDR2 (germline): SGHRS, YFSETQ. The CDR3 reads CASARTDNYGYTF. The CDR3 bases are TGCGCCAGCGCCAGGACAGATAACTATGGCTACACCTTC.

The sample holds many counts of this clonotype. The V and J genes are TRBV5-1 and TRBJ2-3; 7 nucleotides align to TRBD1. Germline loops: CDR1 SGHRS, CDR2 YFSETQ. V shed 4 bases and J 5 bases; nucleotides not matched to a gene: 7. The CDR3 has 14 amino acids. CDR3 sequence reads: CASSNGQVGDTQYF. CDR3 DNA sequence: TGCGCCAGCAGCAACGGACAGGTTGGAGATACGCAGTATTTT.

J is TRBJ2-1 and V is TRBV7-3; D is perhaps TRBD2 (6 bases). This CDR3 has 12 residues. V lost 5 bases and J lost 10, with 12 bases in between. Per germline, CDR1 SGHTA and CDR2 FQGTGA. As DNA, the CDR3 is TGTGCCAGCAGCCCAGTGGAGGGCGAGCAGTTCTTC. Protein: CASSPVEGEQFF. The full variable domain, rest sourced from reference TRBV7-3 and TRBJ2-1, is GAGVSQTPSNKVTEKGKYVELRCDPISGHTALYWYRQSLGQGPEFLIYFQGTGAADDSGLPNDRFFAVRPEGSVSTLKIQRTERGDSAVYLCASSPVEGEQFFGPGTRLTVL.

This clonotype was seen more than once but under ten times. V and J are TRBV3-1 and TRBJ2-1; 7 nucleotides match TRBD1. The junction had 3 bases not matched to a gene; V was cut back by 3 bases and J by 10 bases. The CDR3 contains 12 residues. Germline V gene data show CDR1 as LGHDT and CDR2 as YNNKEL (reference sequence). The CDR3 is CASSQTGNEQFF. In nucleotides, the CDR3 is TGTGCCAGCAGCCAGACAGGGAACGAGCAGTTCTTC.

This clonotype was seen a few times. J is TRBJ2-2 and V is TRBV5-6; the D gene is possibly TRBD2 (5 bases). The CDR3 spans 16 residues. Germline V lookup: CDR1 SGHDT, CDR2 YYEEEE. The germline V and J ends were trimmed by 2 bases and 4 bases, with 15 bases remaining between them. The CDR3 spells CASSLIGVIVTGELFF. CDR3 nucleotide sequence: TGTGCCAGCAGCTTAATCGGGGTGATCGTCACCGGGGAGCTGTTTTTT.

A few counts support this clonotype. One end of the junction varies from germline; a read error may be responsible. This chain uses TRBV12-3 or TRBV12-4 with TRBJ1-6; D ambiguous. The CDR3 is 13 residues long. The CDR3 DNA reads TGTGCCAGCAGTTTTGGAATTTCAGGAGAGAAAAGGTTT. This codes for CASSFGISGEKRF.

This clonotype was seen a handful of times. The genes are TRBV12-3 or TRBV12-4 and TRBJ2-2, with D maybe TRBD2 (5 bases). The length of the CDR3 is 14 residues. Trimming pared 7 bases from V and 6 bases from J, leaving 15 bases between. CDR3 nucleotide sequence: TGTGCCAGCACCATTTCGGGGTCCGCCGGGGAGCTGTTTTTT. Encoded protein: CASTISGSAGELFF.

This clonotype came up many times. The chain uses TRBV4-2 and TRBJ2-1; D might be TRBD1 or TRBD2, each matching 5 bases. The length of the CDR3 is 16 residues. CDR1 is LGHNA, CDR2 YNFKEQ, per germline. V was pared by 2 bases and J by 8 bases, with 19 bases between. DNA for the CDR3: TGTGCCAGCAGCCAAACCGGGACCTCTAAAACGGATGAGCAGTTCTTC. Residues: CASSQTGTSKTDEQFF.

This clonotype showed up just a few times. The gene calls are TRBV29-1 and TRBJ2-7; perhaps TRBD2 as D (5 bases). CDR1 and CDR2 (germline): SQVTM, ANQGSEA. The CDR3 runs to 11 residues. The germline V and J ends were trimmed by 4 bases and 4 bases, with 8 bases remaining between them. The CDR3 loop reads CSVVSGYEQYF. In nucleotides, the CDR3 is TGCAGCGTTGTGTCGGGGTACGAGCAGTACTTC.

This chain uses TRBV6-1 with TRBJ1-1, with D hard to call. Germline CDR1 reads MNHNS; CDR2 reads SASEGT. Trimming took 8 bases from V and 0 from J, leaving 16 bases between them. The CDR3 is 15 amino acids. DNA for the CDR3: TGTGCCAGCGTCCCCCCGGGCGCGATGAACACTGAAGCTTTCTTT. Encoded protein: CASVPPGAMNTEAFF.

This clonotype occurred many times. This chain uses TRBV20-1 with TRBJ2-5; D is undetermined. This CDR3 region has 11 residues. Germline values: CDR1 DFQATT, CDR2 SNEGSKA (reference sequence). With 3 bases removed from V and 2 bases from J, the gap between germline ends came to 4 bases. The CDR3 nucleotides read TGCAGTGCTAGCGGTCAAGAGACCCAGTACTTC. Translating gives CSASGQETQYF.

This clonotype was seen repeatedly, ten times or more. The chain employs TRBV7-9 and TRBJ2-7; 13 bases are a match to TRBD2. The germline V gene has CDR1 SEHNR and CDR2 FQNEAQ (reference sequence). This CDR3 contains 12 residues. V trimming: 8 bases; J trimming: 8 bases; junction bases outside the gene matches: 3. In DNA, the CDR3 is TGTGCCAGCGGACTAGCGGGAGAGAAGCAGTACTTC. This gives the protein CASGLAGEKQYF.

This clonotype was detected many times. CDR3 sequence: CASSFSSKNSPLHF. DNA for the CDR3: TGTGCCAGCAGCTTCTCCTCAAAGAATTCACCCCTCCACTTT. The chain links TRBV12-3 or TRBV12-4 to TRBJ1-6; no reliable D call. V was cut by 6 bases and J by 7 bases, with 13 bases left in between. CDR3 length equals 14 residues.

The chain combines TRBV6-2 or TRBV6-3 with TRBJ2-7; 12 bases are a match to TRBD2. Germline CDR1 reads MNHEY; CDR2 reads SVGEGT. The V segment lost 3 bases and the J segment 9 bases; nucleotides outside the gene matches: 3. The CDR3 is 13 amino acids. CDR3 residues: CASSYGLAGLQYF. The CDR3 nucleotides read TGTGCCAGCAGTTATGGACTAGCGGGATTGCAGTACTTC.

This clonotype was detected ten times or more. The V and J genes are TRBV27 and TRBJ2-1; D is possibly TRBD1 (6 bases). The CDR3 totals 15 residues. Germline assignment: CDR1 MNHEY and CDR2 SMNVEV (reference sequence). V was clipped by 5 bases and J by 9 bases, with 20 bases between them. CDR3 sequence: CASSPKGGLRGEQFF. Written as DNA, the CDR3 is TGTGCCAGCAGTCCGAAAGGCGGACTCAGGGGTGAGCAGTTCTTC.

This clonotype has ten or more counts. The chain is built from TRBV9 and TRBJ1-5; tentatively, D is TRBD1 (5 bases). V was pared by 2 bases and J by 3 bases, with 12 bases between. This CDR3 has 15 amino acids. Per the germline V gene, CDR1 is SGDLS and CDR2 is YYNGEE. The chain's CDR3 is CASSVGVGPNQPQHF. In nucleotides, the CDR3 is TGTGCCAGCAGCGTGGGGGTCGGTCCCAATCAGCCCCAGCATTTT. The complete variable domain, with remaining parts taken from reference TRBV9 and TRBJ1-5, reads DSGVTQTPKHLITATGQRVTLRCSPRSGDLSVYWYQQSLDQGLQFLIQYYNGEERAKGNILERFSAQQFPDLHSELNLSSLELGDSALYFCASSVGVGPNQPQHFGDGTRLSIL.

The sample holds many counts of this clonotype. The CDR3 is CASIPYNGGPLYYGYTF. DNA of the CDR3: TGTGCCAGCATCCCTTACAACGGGGGGCCGCTGTACTATGGCTACACCTTC. J is TRBJ1-2 and V is TRBV6-6; D is perhaps TRBD1 (6 bases). The CDR3 extends over 17 amino acids. The germline V and J ends were trimmed by 7 bases and 3 bases, with 24 bases remaining between them. Germline CDR1 reads MNHNY; CDR2 reads SVGAGI (reference sequence).

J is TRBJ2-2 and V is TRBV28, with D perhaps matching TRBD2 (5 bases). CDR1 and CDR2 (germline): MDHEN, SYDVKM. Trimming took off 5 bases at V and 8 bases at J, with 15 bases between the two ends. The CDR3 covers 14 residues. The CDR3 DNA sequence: TGTGCCAGCAGTCCTGGGAGTTCACGGGGGGAGCTGTTTTTT. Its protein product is CASSPGSSRGELFF.

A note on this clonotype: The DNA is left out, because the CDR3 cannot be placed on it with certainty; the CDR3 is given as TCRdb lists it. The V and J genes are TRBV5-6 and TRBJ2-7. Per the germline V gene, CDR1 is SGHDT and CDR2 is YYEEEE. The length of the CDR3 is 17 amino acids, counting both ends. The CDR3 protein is CASSFYICSARLLEQYF.

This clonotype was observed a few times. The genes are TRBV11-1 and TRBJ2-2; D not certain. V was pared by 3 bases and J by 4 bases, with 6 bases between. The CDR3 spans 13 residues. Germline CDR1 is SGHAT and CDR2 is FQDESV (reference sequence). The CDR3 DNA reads TGTGCCAGCAGCTTTCAGGTCACCGGGGAGCTGTTTTTT. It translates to CASSFQVTGELFF.

The CDR3 coding sequence is TGCGCCAGCAGCTTGGGCTCAGGGGGCTCTGAGCAGTTCTTC. This translates into CASSLGSGGSEQFF. The rearrangement links TRBV5-1 to TRBJ2-1; TRBD1 aligns across 8 bases. Germline lookup yields CDR1 SGHRS and CDR2 YFSETQ. J lost 9 bases, V lost 0 bases, and 5 bases had no gene match. The CDR3 is made up of 14 amino acids.

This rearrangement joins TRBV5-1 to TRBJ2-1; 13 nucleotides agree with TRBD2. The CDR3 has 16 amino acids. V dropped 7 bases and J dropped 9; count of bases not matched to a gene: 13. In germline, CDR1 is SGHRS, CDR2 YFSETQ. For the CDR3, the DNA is TGCGCCAGCTCGTCCGGACTAGCGGGAGCATGGGGTGAGCAGTTCTTC. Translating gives CASSSGLAGAWGEQFF. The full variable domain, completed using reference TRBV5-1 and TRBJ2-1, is KAGVTQTPRYLIKTRGQQVTLSCSPISGHRSVSWYQQTPGQGLQFLFEYFSETQRNKGNFPGRFSGRQFSNSRSEMNVSTLELGDSALYLCASSSGLAGAWGEQFFGPGTRLTVL.

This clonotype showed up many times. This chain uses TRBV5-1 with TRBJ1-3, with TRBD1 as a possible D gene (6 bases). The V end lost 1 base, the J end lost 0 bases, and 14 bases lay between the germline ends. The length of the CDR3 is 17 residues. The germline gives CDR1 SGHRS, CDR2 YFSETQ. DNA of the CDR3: TGCGCCAGCAGCTTGTACGCAGGGGTAGACTCTGGAAACACCATATATTTT. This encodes CASSLYAGVDSGNTIYF.